This entry lists 9 T cell receptor beta chains sequenced from one sample in a study of T cells in Graves' hyperthyroidism and ophthalmopathy. Amplification targeted TCR beta CDR3 regions from RNA transcripts. HTBI primers were used for first-round RT-PCR of the TCR CDR3. From the multiplex PCR reads, TCRdb called clonotypes with MiXCR, one entry per CDR3 protein. The sample yields 80,000 to 100,000 distinct CDR3 sequences, roughly 37% seen once. Sequencing used peripheral blood or thyroid tissue (not recorded which). These receptors were collected from a young woman with Graves' hyperthyroidism.

The chain has TRBV5-5 and TRBJ1-1; D remains ambiguous. In germline, CDR1 is SGHKS, CDR2 YYEKEE (reference sequence). The CDR3 loop spans 13 amino acids. Trimming pared 2 bases from V and 5 bases from J, leaving 10 bases between. The CDR3 loop is CASSFQAGTEAFF. CDR3 coding DNA: TGTGCCAGCAGCTTTCAGGCGGGGACTGAAGCTTTCTTT.

V and J are TRBV7-8 and TRBJ1-2; 8 positions agree with TRBD1. With V trimmed by 5 bases and J by 7 bases, 18 bases remained unmatched. Germline V lookup: CDR1 SGHVS, CDR2 FQNEAQ. The CDR3 extends over 17 amino acids. The CDR3 region has the DNA TGTGCCAGCAGCCGCCGGGACAGGATAAATAGGCTTAGTGGCTACACCTTC. This encodes CASSRRDRINRLSGYTF.

This clonotype was observed at least ten times. The chain combines TRBV7-9 with TRBJ1-2; 9 nucleotides match TRBD1. J gave up 13 bases and V 5 bases, and 5 bases lay outside the gene matches. The CDR3 length is 11 residues. Germline CDR1 and CDR2: SEHNR and FQNEAQ (reference sequence). In DNA, the CDR3 is TGTGCCAGCAGCCGACAGGGGGGGCTCACCTTC. Its translation is CASSRQGGLTF.

This clonotype appeared a few times. V gene TRBV20-1 combines with J gene TRBJ1-2, with 8 bases identical to TRBD1. Trimming at V came to 3 bases and at J to 5 bases, leaving 5 bases not matched to a gene. This CDR3 region has 13 residues. Germline-derived CDR1 and CDR2 are DFQATT and SNEGSKA (reference sequence). CDR3 coding DNA: TGCAGTGCTAGCGGCAGGGGGCATTATGGCTACACCTTC. It is translated as CSASGRGHYGYTF.

With regard to this clonotype: Since a much larger clone is just one base distant, this may be a read error. The chain is built from TRBV27 and TRBJ2-6, with a weak D call TRBD1 (6 bases). This CDR3 comprises 15 residues. CDR1 is MNHEY and CDR2 is SMNVEV in the germline V gene (reference sequence). The CDR3 loop is CASSFRGYGSNVLTF. CDR3 nucleotide sequence: TGTGCCAGCAGCTTCAGGGGATATGGGTCCAACGTCCTGACTTTC.

The chain carries TRBV6-5 and TRBJ2-7; weak D call: TRBD2 (6 bases). Deletions cut 6 bases from V and 5 bases from J, with 23 bases between. This CDR3 contains 16 residues. Germline V gene data show CDR1 as MNHEY and CDR2 as SVGAGI. CDR3 region: CASSQDSGSGRNEQYF. The DNA for the CDR3 is TGTGCCAGCAGCCAAGATTCGGGTAGCGGCCGGAACGAGCAGTACTTC.

This clonotype was counted ten times or more. The chain links TRBV7-2 to TRBJ1-1; D is perhaps TRBD1 (5 bases). With 2 bases removed from V and 1 base from J, the gap between germline ends came to 14 bases. The CDR3 loop spans 16 amino acids. The V gene's germline CDR1 is SGHTA and CDR2 FQGNSA. The CDR3 coding sequence is TGTGCCAGCAGCTTATTCCAGGGTATGGGGAACACTGAAGCTTTCTTT. Amino acid sequence: CASSLFQGMGNTEAFF.

This clonotype was observed many times. This rearrangement joins TRBV19 to TRBJ2-7; D may be TRBD1 (6 bases). V was shortened by 1 base and J by 2 bases, with 9 bases between the two germline ends. The CDR3 runs to 14 residues. Germline V gene sequence: CDR1 LNHDA, CDR2 SQIVND (reference sequence). CDR3 sequence reads: CASSIGQETYEQYF. DNA for the CDR3: TGTGCCAGTAGTATAGGACAGGAGACCTACGAGCAGTACTTC.

This clonotype was counted many times. The chain couples TRBV12-3 or TRBV12-4 to TRBJ2-5; tentatively, D is TRBD2 (5 bases). Trimming shortened V by 3 bases and J by 5 bases, and 19 bases separated the two germline ends. The CDR3 loop spans 16 amino acids. The CDR3 spells CASSFSHPRPGETQYF. The CDR3 DNA follows: TGTGCCAGCAGTTTTTCCCACCCACGGCCGGGGGAGACCCAGTACTTC.